This T cell receptor beta chain is drawn from a study of PD-1 blockade in classical Hodgkin lymphoma. CDR3 length: 13 residues. Trimming stripped 0 bases from V and 4 bases from J, with 4 bases between. In germline, CDR1 is KGHSH, CDR2 LQKENI. Study-level findings and limits: Diversity in CD4+ TCRs, unlike that measured in CD8+ TCRs, had risen significantly by C4D1. Complete responders started with a diversity level that resembled newly diagnosed patients at baseline. Nivolumab starters within 1 year of ASCT were excluded. Reported findings placed baseline TCR diversity lower in newly diagnosed patients (compared with healthy donors).

A word on this clone: Antigen unknown.

Every one of the patients relapsed after autologous stem cell transplantation (brentuximab vedotin exposure was variable). Magnetic negative selection was used to purify CD4+ T cells from PBMCs that had been thawed. Sequenced by immunoSEQ multiplex PCR; TCRdb stores in-frame clones only, minus some. The sample holds thousands of clones, more than 65% seen once. The receptor was isolated from a human donor with classical Hodgkin lymphoma. The starting material was CD4+ T cells from blood, obtained at baseline. The V gene is TRBV18, the J gene TRBJ2-1; no reliable D call. The CDR3 nucleotides are TGTGCCAGCTCACCACCAGTGTACAATGAGCAGTTCTTC. Translating gives CASSPPVYNEQFF.